The TCR beta chain described here comes from a study of cytomegalovirus exposure and HLA in healthy donors. Losses at the gene ends were 4 bases for V and 4 bases for J; bases not matched to a gene: 2. The length of the CDR3 is 13 residues. The germline CDR1 and CDR2 sequences are GTSNPN and SVGIG (reference sequence). Use of 60 Vbeta and 13 Jbeta primers characterized the PCR. Only in-frame clones appear in the TCRdb table, and some are missing; sequencing was by immunoSEQ multiplex PCR. The table lists 75,000 to 100,000 clones, 81% of them singletons. The clonotype originates from a man aged 35-49 years in good health and CMV-seropositive. Sequencing input: PBMCs. The V gene is TRBV30, the J gene TRBJ1-5; 9 bases map to TRBD1. CDR3 protein: CAWTGTGNQPQHF. CDR3 DNA: TGTGCCTGGACCGGGACAGGGAATCAGCCCCAGCATTTT.